One and the same sample provided the 22 T cell receptor beta chains below, sequenced in a study of blood T cell repertoires in COVID-19. TCRdb's table, derived via immunoSEQ multiplex PCR, lists solely in-frame clones and lacks some. The sample lists hundreds of thousands of clones, over 80% seen once, with around 9% in the top ten. Material: PBMCs or T cells enriched from blood (not recorded which). These TCRs come from a young woman who had recovered from COVID-19.

The chain has TRBV7-9 and TRBJ2-6, with TRBD2 identical over 11 bases. V shed 2 bases and J 2 bases; nucleotides not matched to a gene: 5. Germline CDR1 reads SEHNR; CDR2 reads FQNEAQ (reference sequence). The length of the CDR3 is 18 residues. CDR3 loop: CASSLSVAGGPGANVLTF. The CDR3, as DNA: TGTGCCAGCAGCTTATCCGTAGCGGGGGGGCCTGGGGCCAACGTCCTGACTTTC.

This chain joins TRBV7-9 and TRBJ1-1; no reliable D call. The CDR3 has 13 amino acids. Germline V gene lookup returns CDR1 SEHNR and CDR2 FQNEAQ (reference sequence). V dropped 2 bases and J dropped 3 bases, with 7 bases sitting between them. The CDR3 region is CASSLSGYTEAFF. CDR3 DNA sequence: TGTGCCAGCAGCTTATCGGGGTACACTGAAGCTTTCTTT.

The chain joins TRBV5-1 to TRBJ2-3, with D tentatively TRBD1 (5 bases). The germline V gene has CDR1 SGHRS and CDR2 YFSETQ. Between the trimmed V and J ends, which lost 3 bases and 0 bases, there was a span of 14 bases. This CDR3 is built from 16 residues. The CDR3 DNA follows: TGCGCCAGCAGCTCGACCCGACAGATGAGCACAGATACGCAGTATTTT. It specifies CASSSTRQMSTDTQYF.

This sequence joins TRBV11-1 and TRBJ1-2; D possibly corresponds to TRBD1 (5 bases). V lost 5 bases and J lost 3, with 10 bases in between. This CDR3 has 13 amino acids. From germline, CDR1 is SGHAT and CDR2 FQDESV (reference sequence). The CDR3 DNA is TGTGCCAGCAGCCCTCGACAGTACTATGGCTACACCTTC. Its translation is CASSPRQYYGYTF.

V and J are TRBV2 and TRBJ2-1; D is possibly TRBD2 (7 bases). Germline V CDR1 and CDR2: SNHLY, FYNNEI. The CDR3 extends over 14 amino acids. With 6 bases removed from V and 2 bases from J, the gap between germline ends came to 11 bases. In DNA form, the CDR3 reads TGTGCCAGCAGACAAGGGGGGGCCTACAATGAGCAGTTCTTC. Residues: CASRQGGAYNEQFF.

J is TRBJ2-7 and V is TRBV9; possible D gene TRBD1, 7 bases. This CDR3 contains 14 residues. Germline V gives CDR1 SGDLS, CDR2 YYNGEE. Between the trimmed V and J ends, which lost 0 bases and 3 bases, there was a span of 10 bases. The CDR3 loop reads CASSVGQGGYEQYF. The CDR3 bases are TGTGCCAGCAGCGTAGGACAGGGAGGCTACGAGCAGTACTTC.

The V gene is TRBV20-1, the J gene TRBJ2-1; TRBD2 is a possible D gene (6 bases). Trimming removed 3 bases from V and 8 bases from J, with 11 bases in between. The CDR3 has 12 amino acids. Germline lookup yields CDR1 DFQATT and CDR2 SNEGSKA (reference sequence). The CDR3 protein is CSASRELYEQFF. In DNA form, the CDR3 reads TGCAGTGCTAGTCGGGAGCTGTATGAGCAGTTCTTC.

This chain uses TRBV3-1 (or the pseudogene TRBV3-2) with TRBJ1-2; 9 positions agree with TRBD1. The CDR3 length is 14 residues. Germline V gene sequence: CDR1 LGHDT, CDR2 YNNKEL (reference sequence). The junction had 7 bases not matched to a gene; V was cut back by 4 bases and J by 7 bases. The CDR3 bases are TGTGCCAGCAGCCTTACTGACAGGGGGGCTGGCTACACCTTC. This codes for CASSLTDRGAGYTF.

The chain carries TRBV7-2 and TRBJ2-3; 15 bases align to TRBD2. CDR1 SGHTA and CDR2 FQGNSA come from the germline V gene. V gave up 3 bases and J gave up 9 bases; unmatched junction bases: 13. The CDR3 is 18 amino acids. DNA of the CDR3: TGTGCCAGCAGCTTCGGACTAGCGGGGGGGCCCTACTCATTGACGCAGTATTTT. This gives the protein CASSFGLAGGPYSLTQYF.

This clone was found once. The gene calls are TRBV5-8 and TRBJ1-2; 9 bases fit TRBD1. Germline CDR1 and CDR2: SGHTS and YDEGEE. The V segment lost 4 bases and the J segment 8 bases; nucleotides outside the gene matches: 3. The CDR3 is 12 amino acids. The CDR3 bases are TGTGCCAGCAGCAGGGACAGGGTCGGCTACACCTTC. Translation gives CASSRDRVGYTF.

The chain is built from TRBV9 and TRBJ2-5; TRBD2 matches 7 bases. The CDR3 totals 15 residues. The ends lost 4 bases at V and 4 bases at J; junction bases unmatched: 10. CDR1 and CDR2 (germline): SGDLS, YYNGEE. This chain's CDR3 is CASSSYAGEPETQYF. CDR3 DNA: TGTGCCAGCAGCTCTTACGCGGGGGAACCAGAGACCCAGTACTTC. Full variable domain (rest looked up from reference TRBV9 and TRBJ2-5): DSGVTQTPKHLITATGQRVTLRCSPRSGDLSVYWYQQSLDQGLQFLIQYYNGEERAKGNILERFSAQQFPDLHSELNLSSLELGDSALYFCASSSYAGEPETQYFGPGTRLLVL.

This clone came up once. The chain carries TRBV19 and TRBJ1-2, with D possibly being TRBD1 (5 bases). V was trimmed by 0 bases and J by 3 bases, leaving 8 bases between them. The CDR3 has 14 amino acids. Germline V gene data show CDR1 as LNHDA and CDR2 as SQIVND (reference sequence). In DNA form, the CDR3 reads TGTGCCAGTAGTATAGATCGCAGGGACTATGGCTACACCTTC. It encodes CASSIDRRDYGYTF.

V gene TRBV5-1 combines with J gene TRBJ1-2; 8 nucleotides agree with TRBD1. The CDR3 is made up of 15 amino acids. Per the germline V gene, CDR1 is SGHRS and CDR2 is YFSETQ. With V trimmed by 3 bases and J by 1 base, 5 bases remained unmatched. The CDR3 sequence is CASSSSGGINYGYTF. CDR3 bases: TGCGCCAGCAGCTCCTCAGGGGGCATTAACTATGGCTACACCTTC.

This chain joins TRBV7-9 and TRBJ2-7; D remains ambiguous. Germline assignment: CDR1 SEHNR and CDR2 FQNEAQ (reference sequence). CDR3 length: 11 residues. Trimming shortened V by 5 bases and J by 3 bases, and 5 bases separated the two germline ends. The CDR3 bases are TGTGCCAGCAGCCCCCGCTACGAGCAGTACTTC. It yields the protein CASSPRYEQYF.

The chain employs TRBV7-9 and TRBJ2-7, with D possibly TRBD1 on 5 matching bases. The V gene's germline CDR1 is SEHNR and CDR2 FQNEAQ (reference sequence). Trimming shortened V by 3 bases and J by 4 bases, and 7 bases separated the two germline ends. The CDR3 has 12 amino acids. CDR3 sequence (DNA): TGTGCCAGCAGCTTGACAGCTTACGAGCAGTACTTC. Its translation is CASSLTAYEQYF.

The rearrangement uses TRBV7-3 and TRBJ1-5; 8 bases are shared with TRBD1. With 5 bases clipped from V and 4 bases from J, the junction kept 7 bases outside the gene matches. The CDR3 is 15 residues long. Germline assignment: CDR1 SGHTA and CDR2 FQGTGA. The CDR3 spells CASSRDRSQNQPQHF. DNA of the CDR3: TGTGCCAGCAGCCGGGACAGGAGCCAAAATCAGCCCCAGCATTTT.

The V gene is TRBV10-3, the J gene TRBJ2-1, with 11 nucleotides matching TRBD2. The germline V gene encodes CDR1 ENHRY and CDR2 SYGVKD. The CDR3 runs to 16 residues. V was clipped by 2 bases and J by 7 bases; unmatched bases: 7. CDR3 in amino acids: CAISEGSGGERNEQFF. The DNA of the CDR3 is TGTGCCATCAGTGAGGGTAGCGGGGGGGAAAGAAATGAGCAGTTCTTC.

This clone was seen a handful of times. CDR3 sequence (DNA): TGCGCCAGCAGCCCACTAGCAAATGAGCAGTTCTTC. Translation: CASSPLANEQFF. The chain joins TRBV5-1 to TRBJ2-1; D is perhaps TRBD2 (6 bases). Trimming took off 4 bases at V and 7 bases at J, with 9 bases between the two ends. The germline V gene encodes CDR1 SGHRS and CDR2 YFSETQ. This CDR3 comprises 12 residues.

This chain uses TRBV5-1 with TRBJ2-1; D gene ambiguous. V was clipped by 4 bases and J by 4 bases, with 15 bases between them. The CDR3 sequence is 15 residues long. Germline V gene sequence: CDR1 SGHRS, CDR2 YFSETQ. The CDR3 DNA follows: TGCGCCAGCAGCAATATGGGCTCCCTTTACAATGAGCAGTTCTTC. Its translation is CASSNMGSLYNEQFF.

The chain uses TRBV5-1 and TRBJ1-4, with no clear D. The CDR3 has 14 amino acids. Trimming shortened V by 1 base and J by 8 bases, and 12 bases separated the two germline ends. Germline-derived CDR1 and CDR2 are SGHRS and YFSETQ. CDR3 protein: CASSLFGEEEKLFF. Written as DNA, the CDR3 is TGCGCCAGCAGCTTGTTCGGCGAGGAGGAAAAACTGTTTTTT.

In DNA form, the CDR3 reads TGTGCCAGCAGCCAAGATAATTACAATGAGCAGTTCTTC. Protein sequence: CASSQDNYNEQFF. The chain links TRBV4-2 to TRBJ2-1; no clear D. CDR1 LGHNA and CDR2 YNFKEQ come from the germline V gene. Trimming removed 0 bases from V and 4 bases from J, with 4 bases in between. CDR3 length equals 13 residues.

A few counts support this clone. The chain carries TRBV30 and TRBJ1-2, with D unclear. This CDR3 has 16 amino acids. Germline values: CDR1 GTSNPN, CDR2 SVGIG (reference sequence). V dropped 2 bases and J dropped 0 bases, with 16 bases sitting between them. The CDR3 DNA sequence: TGTGCCTGGAGTCCCCTCCGTGGAGGAACTAACTATGGCTACACCTTC. Amino acids: CAWSPLRGGTNYGYTF.